Listed below are T cell receptor beta chains from one sample, sequenced in a study of cytomegalovirus exposure and HLA in healthy donors. Clones were sequenced by immunoSEQ multiplex PCR, and TCRdb holds only the in-frame ones, with some missing. The repertoire consists of nearly 65,000 clones, with 73% occurring once and the leading ten covering around 5.4%. The sample taken for sequencing was PBMCs. These receptors all come from a man aged 50-60 years in good health and CMV-seronegative. Both conserved end residues are part of each CDR3. A D gene is named only where the DNA matches it firmly. Not all rows give a size; the values are once, few, many and, for expanded clones, a class.

clone size,D gene,CDR3 length,V gene,J gene,CDR3 protein,CDR3 DNA
.,.,16,TRBV29-1,TRBJ2-1,CSADDTRPSSYNEQFF,TGCAGCGCCGACGACACCAGACCATCCTCCTACAATGAGCAGTTCTTC
.,TRBD2,15,TRBV18,TRBJ2-5,CASSPSSGGLETQYF,TGTGCCAGCTCACCATCTAGCGGGGGCTTAGAGACCCAGTACTTC
.,TRBD1,15,TRBV6-6,TRBJ2-4,CASKTGGAWENIQYF,TGTGCCAGCAAAACAGGGGGCGCTTGGGAAAACATTCAGTACTTC
.,.,15,TRBV7-2,TRBJ1-5,CASSLVTGGNQPQHF,TGTGCCAGCAGCTTAGTGACAGGAGGCAATCAGCCCCAGCATTTT
.,TRBD1,15,TRBV4-1,TRBJ2-5,CASSTDRGRQETQYF,TGCGCCAGCAGTACGGACAGGGGGCGTCAAGAGACCCAGTACTTC
.,.,14,TRBV19,TRBJ2-3,CASSTLSSTDTQYF,TGTGCCAGTAGTACACTAAGTAGCACAGATACGCAGTATTTT
.,TRBD1,15,TRBV9,TRBJ1-4,CASSTGTGGSEKLFF,TGTGCCAGCAGCACCGGGACAGGGGGGAGTGAAAAACTGTTTTTT
.,TRBD1,15,TRBV7-2,TRBJ1-2,CASSSGQGLNYGYTF,TGTGCCAGCAGCTCCGGACAGGGACTAAACTATGGCTACACCTTC
.,.,16,TRBV7-6,TRBJ1-1,CASSLAAAGMNTEAFF,TGTGCCAGCAGCTTAGCAGCGGCGGGCATGAACACTGAAGCTTTCTTT
.,.,13,TRBV19,TRBJ1-1,CASTIHVNTEAFF,TGTGCCAGTACCATACACGTAAACACTGAAGCTTTCTTT
.,.,13,TRBV7-9,TRBJ1-2,CASSLRGVYGYTF,TGTGCCAGCAGCTTGAGAGGAGTCTATGGCTACACCTTC
.,.,15,TRBV7-8,TRBJ2-3,CASSLLQLSTDTQYF,TGTGCCAGCAGCTTACTTCAACTCAGCACAGATACGCAGTATTTT
.,.,14,TRBV4-1,TRBJ1-4,CASSHPGGGEKLFF,TGCGCCAGCAGCCATCCCGGGGGGGGTGAAAAACTGTTTTTT
.,TRBD1,17,TRBV7-3,TRBJ2-3,CASSLGQGIGSADTQYF,TGTGCCAGCAGCCTGGGACAGGGGATCGGCTCGGCAGATACGCAGTATTTT
.,TRBD1,15,TRBV30,TRBJ1-4,CAWSSGQGRQEKLFF,TGTGCCTGGAGCTCAGGACAGGGGAGGCAAGAAAAACTGTTTTTT
.,TRBD2,10,TRBV29-1,TRBJ2-7,CSVLAYEQYF,TGCAGCGTACTAGCGTACGAGCAGTACTTC
once,.,15,TRBV15,TRBJ1-1,CATSRLGVFKAEAFF,TGTGCCACCAGCAGACTAGGGGTTTTCAAGGCTGAAGCTTTCTTT
.,TRBD1,14,TRBV6-5,TRBJ1-1,CASRRQGENTEAFF,TGTGCCAGCAGAAGACAGGGGGAGAACACTGAAGCTTTCTTT
few,.,17,TRBV5-1,TRBJ1-1,CASSLVGQPQGGTEAFF,TGCGCCAGCAGCTTGGTTGGCCAACCCCAGGGAGGCACTGAAGCTTTCTTT
.,TRBD2,13,TRBV11-2,TRBJ2-7,CASSIGGGSEQYF,TGTGCCAGCAGCATAGGCGGGGGAAGCGAGCAGTACTTC
.,.,13,TRBV28,TRBJ2-3,CASSPPGVDTQYF,TGTGCCAGCAGTCCCCCAGGGGTGGATACGCAGTATTTT
.,TRBD1,16,TRBV6-1,TRBJ2-5,CASSAQAGQGKETQYF,TGTGCCAGCAGTGCCCAAGCGGGACAGGGAAAAGAGACCCAGTACTTC
.,.,18,TRBV5-1,TRBJ2-3,CASSLEASRVGITDTQYF,TGCGCCAGCAGCTTGGAGGCTAGCCGAGTGGGGATCACAGATACGCAGTATTTT
.,.,12,TRBV19,TRBJ2-1,CASSIGGNEQFF,TGTGCCAGTAGTATAGGAGGCAATGAGCAGTTCTTC
.,.,13,TRBV6-5,TRBJ2-2,CAISYRATGELFF,TGTGCCATCTCTTACCGAGCCACCGGGGAGCTGTTTTTT
.,TRBD2,13,TRBV7-7,TRBJ2-1,CASSLGLANEQFF,TGTGCTAGCAGTTTGGGACTAGCGAATGAGCAGTTCTTC
few,.,13,TRBV10-3,TRBJ2-3,CAISESGRDTQYF,TGTGCCATCAGTGAGTCGGGGCGTGATACGCAGTATTTT
once,.,13,TRBV5-1,TRBJ2-7,CASSFQVQYEQYF,TGCGCCAGCAGCTTCCAGGTGCAATACGAGCAGTACTTC
.,TRBD1,18,TRBV5-6,TRBJ1-5,CASSLAGTGGALGQPQHF,TGTGCCAGCAGCTTGGCCGGGACAGGGGGCGCGCTTGGTCAGCCCCAGCATTTT
.,.,14,TRBV6-5,TRBJ1-4,CASRHRGEREKLFF,TGTGCCAGCAGGCACCGGGGGGAGAGGGAAAAACTGTTTTTT
.,TRBD1,12,TRBV30,TRBJ1-2,CAWSPPQGGYTF,TGTGCCTGGAGTCCTCCACAGGGGGGCTACACCTTC
.,.,13,TRBV14,TRBJ1-5,CASSQSGSQPQHF,TGTGCCAGCAGCCAGTCGGGATCTCAGCCCCAGCATTTT